These 4 T cell receptor beta chains were sequenced from one sample in a study of T-cell memory formation after mild COVID-19. MiXCR, applied by TCRdb to the 5' RACE reads, yields one record per CDR3 protein. The sample contains about 140,000 distinct CDR3 sequences, around 13% of which appear only once. Sequenced material: PBMCs or a T cell subset sorted from them (not recorded which). The receptors here all came from an adult woman who had mild COVID-19 (a few samples of this study predate the infection). Cell type and time point are not known.

The J gene is TRBJ2-3, the V gene TRBV20-1; D gene unclear. The CDR3 length is 14 residues. Between the trimmed V and J ends, which lost 5 bases and 0 bases, there was a span of 12 bases. Germline values: CDR1 DFQATT, CDR2 SNEGSKA (reference sequence). Written as DNA, the CDR3 is TGCAGTGCTGTACCTTTCGTAAGCACAGATACGCAGTATTTT. Its translation: CSAVPFVSTDTQYF.

This clonotype was detected a few times. The chain combines TRBV7-9 with TRBJ1-1; 8 bases fit TRBD1. Per germline, CDR1 SEHNR and CDR2 FQNEAQ (reference sequence). Trimming took 2 bases from V and 1 from J; bases not matched to a gene: 3. This CDR3 comprises 15 residues. CDR3 sequence (DNA): TGTGCCAGCAGCTTAAAGGGGACAGGGAACACTGAAGCTTTCTTT. Translating it yields CASSLKGTGNTEAFF.

V usage is TRBV20-1 and J usage is TRBJ2-1; no clear D. Trimming stripped 0 bases from V and 8 bases from J, with 17 bases between. The CDR3 contains 15 residues. Germline V lookup: CDR1 DFQATT, CDR2 SNEGSKA (reference sequence). This CDR3 is CSARDVALVDDEQFF. CDR3 in DNA: TGCAGTGCTAGAGATGTTGCCCTAGTGGATGATGAGCAGTTCTTC.

The chain joins TRBV18 to TRBJ2-3; D gene ambiguous. The V and J ends lost 0 bases and 5 bases respectively, with 6 bases between them. The CDR3 length is 13 residues. CDR1 and CDR2 (germline): KGHSH, LQKENI. CDR3 sequence: CASSPPSEDTQYF. The CDR3 DNA reads as TGTGCCAGCTCACCACCCAGTGAAGATACGCAGTATTTT.